These 10 T cell receptor beta chains were all obtained from the same sample, sequenced in a study of ipilimumab plus nivolumab after autologous stem cell transplantation. Produced via immunoSEQ multiplex PCR; TCRdb's table is partial and in-frame only. The table lists 77,000 or so clones, approximately 86% of them singletons. This specimen was PBMCs, taken in a trial of ipilimumab plus nivolumab as post-transplant consolidation. The receptors come from a male donor with diffuse large B-cell lymphoma.

The chain uses TRBV6-5 and TRBJ2-5; D might be TRBD1 (5 bases). The ends were cut back, 2 bases at V and 3 bases at J, with 10 bases in the middle. The CDR3 is 14 residues long. The germline CDR1 and CDR2 sequences are MNHEY and SVGAGI. The CDR3 region is CASSYPGAEETQYF. CDR3 sequence (DNA): TGTGCCAGCAGTTACCCTGGGGCGGAAGAGACCCAGTACTTC.

V usage is TRBV29-1 and J usage is TRBJ1-2; D unclear. Germline V CDR1 and CDR2: SQVTM, ANQGSEA. This CDR3 is built from 9 residues. V was clipped by 0 bases and J by 11 bases, with 4 bases between them. CDR3 loop: CSVEDNYTF. In DNA form, the CDR3 reads TGCAGCGTTGAAGATAATTACACCTTC.

This chain links TRBV6-5 with TRBJ1-2; D may be TRBD1 (5 bases). The germline gives CDR1 MNHEY, CDR2 SVGAGI. The CDR3 sequence is 15 residues long. The V end was cut by 0 bases, the J end by 4 bases, with 12 bases between. The CDR3 reads CASSYSAGWVYGYTF. Written as DNA, the CDR3 is TGTGCCAGCAGTTACTCGGCAGGGTGGGTCTATGGCTACACCTTC.

The rearrangement joins TRBV4-1 to TRBJ2-7; D call uncertain. Trimming cost V 4 bases and J 0 bases, with 7 bases left between them. The CDR3 length is 13 residues. Germline values: CDR1 MGHRA, CDR2 YSYEKL. This CDR3 is CASSRGTSYEQYF. DNA for the CDR3: TGCGCCAGCAGCCGCGGTACCTCCTACGAGCAGTACTTC.

This sequence joins TRBV27 and TRBJ1-2, with D possibly TRBD1 on 6 matching bases. V was pared by 5 bases and J by 3 bases, with 10 bases between. CDR1 is MNHEY, CDR2 SMNVEV, per germline (reference sequence). The CDR3 has 13 amino acids. CDR3 loop: CASSRDKYYGYTF. In DNA, the CDR3 is TGTGCCAGCAGTAGGGACAAGTACTATGGCTACACCTTC.

The chain recombines TRBV6-6 with TRBJ2-5; 10 bases agree with TRBD2. The CDR3 loop spans 16 amino acids. Unmatched junction bases numbered 8, after V lost 6 bases and J lost 1 base. Germline V lookup: CDR1 MNHNY, CDR2 SVGAGI (reference sequence). The DNA of the CDR3 is TGTGCCAGCAGCTTGCGACTAGCGGGCCCCCAAGAGACCCAGTACTTC. This sequence encodes CASSLRLAGPQETQYF.

The CDR3 DNA reads TGTGCCAGCAGTGAATCACAGATTGGATCCTACGAGCAGTACTTC. Amino acids: CASSESQIGSYEQYF. This chain links TRBV2 with TRBJ2-7; D not certain. V lost 2 bases and J lost 1, with 12 bases in between. Germline assignment: CDR1 SNHLY and CDR2 FYNNEI. CDR3 length: 15 amino acids.

The chain couples TRBV2 to TRBJ2-3; unclear D gene. The ends were cut back, 3 bases at V and 2 bases at J, with 6 bases in the middle. This CDR3 region has 13 residues. Germline CDR1 is SNHLY and CDR2 is FYNNEI. The CDR3 here is CASSDYPTDTQYF. In DNA form, the CDR3 reads TGTGCCAGCAGTGACTACCCCACAGATACGCAGTATTTT. The full variable domain, rest sourced from reference TRBV2 and TRBJ2-3, is EPEVTQTPSHQVTQMGQEVILRCVPISNHLYFYWYRQILGQKVEFLVSFYNNEISEKSEIFDDQFSVERPDGSNFTLKIRSTKLEDSAMYFCASSDYPTDTQYFGPGTRLTVL.

The chain employs TRBV2 and TRBJ1-2, with TRBD1 identical over 10 bases. V gave up 4 bases and J gave up 8 bases; unmatched junction bases: 4. The CDR3 totals 13 residues. From germline, CDR1 is SNHLY and CDR2 FYNNEI. The CDR3: CASSGDRGSGYTF. The CDR3 DNA sequence: TGTGCCAGCAGTGGGGACAGGGGATCCGGCTACACCTTC.

The rearrangement joins TRBV7-9 to TRBJ1-2; D is ambiguous. There are 14 residues in the CDR3. The germline V gene has CDR1 SEHNR and CDR2 FQNEAQ (reference sequence). The V gene lost 0 bases and the J gene lost 1 base, with 6 bases spanning the gap. The CDR3, as DNA: TGTGCCAGCAGCTTAGCCCCAGATAACTATGGCTACACCTTC. Translation: CASSLAPDNYGYTF.